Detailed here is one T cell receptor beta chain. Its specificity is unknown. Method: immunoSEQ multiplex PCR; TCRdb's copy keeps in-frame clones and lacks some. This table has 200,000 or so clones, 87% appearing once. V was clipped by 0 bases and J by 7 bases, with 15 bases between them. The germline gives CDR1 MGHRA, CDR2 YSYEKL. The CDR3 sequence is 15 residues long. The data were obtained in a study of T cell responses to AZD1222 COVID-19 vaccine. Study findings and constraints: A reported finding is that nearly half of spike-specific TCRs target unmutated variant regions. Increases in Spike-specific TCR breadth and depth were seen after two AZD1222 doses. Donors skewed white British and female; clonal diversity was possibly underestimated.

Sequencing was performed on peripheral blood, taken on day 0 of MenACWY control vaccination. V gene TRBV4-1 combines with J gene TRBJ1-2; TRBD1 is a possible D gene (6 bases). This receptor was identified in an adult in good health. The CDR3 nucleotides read TGCGCCAGCAGCCAAGATGAGCGGGGGCTGAGTGGCTACACCTTC. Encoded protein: CASSQDERGLSGYTF.